This T cell receptor beta chain was documented in a study of human T cells and chemical hapten exposure. Whole-study context: Sensitization employed 2% DPC on 2 cm by 2 cm of upper inner arm skin. Study-wide findings and caveats: Versus controls, significantly more large CDR3 similarity clusters arose from expanded TCRs.

This clonotype was observed a few times. Its target is unknown. Separate cDNA molecules received unique molecular identifiers, which the library attached to them. MiXCR was run by TCRdb on the RACE reads, yielding one entry per CDR3 protein. The sample consists of about 120,000 distinct CDR3 sequences, less than 15% of them appearing once. The ends were cut back, 0 bases at V and 3 bases at J, with 10 bases in the middle. The CDR3 spans 15 residues. The germline V gene has CDR1 SGDLS and CDR2 YYNGEE. Time point denoted: pre-sensitization, week 0. Noted treatment: therapeutic diphenylcyclopropenone sensitization with weekly scalp DPC.

The receptor was isolated from a woman aged 18-35 years with alopecia areata. Some clones in this sample may be carry-over from other donors' samples. Sample: whole blood, taken in connection with sensitization to the hapten diphenylcyclopropenone (DPC). The chain carries TRBV9 and TRBJ1-5, with no clear D. The CDR3 is CASSVEGGSNQPQHF. The DNA of the CDR3 is TGTGCCAGCAGCGTAGAGGGAGGGTCCAATCAGCCCCAGCATTTT.